Below, 27 T cell receptor beta chains from the same sample are listed, as sequenced in a study of blood T cell repertoires in COVID-19. Clones were sequenced by immunoSEQ multiplex PCR, and TCRdb holds only the in-frame ones, with some missing. This repertoire shows about 380,000 clones, 81% found once; its top ten account for over 0.95%. Specimen: peripheral blood. The receptor source for this set is a human donor with acute or convalescent COVID-19. The donor label of this sample is uncertain.

This CDR3 is CARNPPGTNEKLFF. For the CDR3, the DNA is TGTGCCAGAAATCCCCCCGGAACTAATGAAAAACTGTTTTTT. The chain links TRBV6-6 to TRBJ1-4; no clear D gene. CDR3 length: 14 residues. V was cut by 9 bases and J by 1 base, with 12 bases left in between. In germline, CDR1 is MNHNY, CDR2 SVGAGI (reference sequence).

The CDR3 region has the DNA TGTGCCAGCAGCTTGGCGGGACAGGGGAATGAAAAACTGTTTTTT. It is translated as CASSLAGQGNEKLFF. The rearrangement uses TRBV7-6 and TRBJ1-4, with 10 bases that match TRBD1. From germline, CDR1 is SGHVS and CDR2 FNYEAQ. V shed 3 bases, J shed 5 bases, and the junction held 3 bases outside the gene matches. CDR3 size: 15 residues.

J is TRBJ2-3 and V is TRBV4-2; D is unresolved. The CDR3 totals 15 residues. Trimming took 0 bases from V and 0 from J, leaving 7 bases between them. Germline V gives CDR1 LGHNA, CDR2 YNFKEQ. The DNA for the CDR3 is TGTGCCAGCAGCCAAGAGGGCAGAAGCACAGATACGCAGTATTTT. Translated, it gives CASSQEGRSTDTQYF.

V and J are TRBV11-2 and TRBJ2-3; the D is unclear. This CDR3 spans 12 amino acids. V was cut by 0 bases and J by 10 bases, with 8 bases left in between. From germline, CDR1 is SGHAT and CDR2 FQNNGV. The CDR3 here is CASSLDHAAQYF. The CDR3 bases are TGTGCCAGCAGCTTAGATCATGCGGCGCAGTATTTT. Drawing the rest from reference TRBV11-2 and TRBJ2-3, the complete variable domain is EAGVAQSPRYKIIEKRQSVAFWCNPISGHATLYWYQQILGQGPKLLIQFQNNGVVDDSQLPKDRFSAERLKGVDSTLKIQPAKLEDSAVYLCASSLDHAAQYFGPGTRLTVL.

In its sample, this clone was seen once. This chain connects TRBV6-1 to TRBJ2-1; no reliable D call. Germline V lookup: CDR1 MNHNS, CDR2 SASEGT. V was cut by 2 bases and J by 12 bases, with 11 bases left in between. There are 12 residues in the CDR3. For the CDR3, the DNA is TGTGCCAGCAGTGAACCAGGATCGTGGCAGTTCTTC. Translation: CASSEPGSWQFF.

This clone has just one count. Other DNA sequences in this sample translate to the same CDR3. This chain joins TRBV5-8 and TRBJ1-1, with D hard to call. V lost 0 bases and J lost 2, with 5 bases in between. In germline, CDR1 is SGHTS, CDR2 YDEGEE. CDR3 length: 13 residues. The CDR3 sequence: CASSLVFNTEAFF. The CDR3 nucleotides are TGTGCCAGCAGCTTGGTCTTTAACACTGAAGCTTTCTTT.

The chain couples TRBV5-1 to TRBJ1-1; weak D call: TRBD1 (6 bases). This CDR3 has 14 residues. In germline, CDR1 is SGHRS, CDR2 YFSETQ. V lost 4 bases to trimming and J lost 3 bases, with 13 bases between them. The CDR3 DNA follows: TGCGCCAGCAGCCCCGTCGGGGGGCACACTGAAGCTTTCTTT. Translated, it gives CASSPVGGHTEAFF.

About this clone itself: At one end the junction does not follow the germline gene, possibly because of a read error. The DNA of the CDR3 is TGTGCCAGCAGTTCCTATCCGGTCGGACTAGCCTTCTTC. Amino acid sequence: CASSSYPVGLAFF. The chain uses TRBV28 and TRBJ2-7; 8 bases line up with TRBD2. The germline V gene encodes CDR1 MDHEN and CDR2 SYDVKM. The CDR3 covers 13 residues.

V gene TRBV12-3 or TRBV12-4 combines with J gene TRBJ1-1; D unclear. The CDR3 contains 13 residues. V shed 3 bases and J shed 4 bases, with 9 bases lying between them. As DNA, the CDR3 is TGTGCCAGCAGTTTCCGGCGGGGCACTGAAGCTTTCTTT. It translates to CASSFRRGTEAFF.

The table lists this clone with a count of one. The chain couples TRBV6-5 to TRBJ1-6, with D perhaps matching TRBD1 (5 bases). The CDR3 has 16 amino acids. V dropped 0 bases and J dropped 7 bases, with 13 bases sitting between them. Per the germline V gene, CDR1 is MNHEY and CDR2 is SVGAGI. CDR3 amino acids: CASSYSSAGTNSPLHF. CDR3 nucleotide sequence: TGTGCCAGCAGTTACTCGTCAGCGGGGACCAATTCACCCCTCCACTTT.

This clone was seen only a few times. The J gene is TRBJ2-7, the V gene TRBV29-1, with 10 bases identical to TRBD1. CDR1 and CDR2 (germline): SQVTM, ANQGSEA. The CDR3 loop spans 13 amino acids. V shed 7 bases and J 5 bases; nucleotides not matched to a gene: 8. The CDR3: CSARGQGKDEQYF. CDR3 DNA: TGCAGCGCCCGGGGACAGGGGAAGGACGAGCAGTACTTC.

The chain joins TRBV5-1 to TRBJ1-5; maybe TRBD1 (5 bases). CDR3 size: 14 residues. The V and J ends lost 0 bases and 3 bases respectively, with 7 bases between them. Germline CDR1 SGHRS, CDR2 YFSETQ. The CDR3 here is CASSLGGFNQPQHF. CDR3 nucleotides: TGCGCCAGCAGCTTGGGGGGCTTCAATCAGCCCCAGCATTTT.

The gene calls are TRBV30 and TRBJ1-2; D perhaps matches TRBD1 (6 bases). The CDR3 contains 12 residues. Trimming left V 4 bases short and J 8 bases short, with 14 bases between. From germline, CDR1 is GTSNPN and CDR2 SVGIG (reference sequence). This CDR3 is CAWIEQGRGYTF. Written as DNA, the CDR3 is TGTGCCTGGATCGAACAGGGACGGGGCTACACCTTC.

The rearrangement joins TRBV2 to TRBJ1-2; the match to TRBD1 covers 8 bases. The germline CDR1 and CDR2 sequences are SNHLY and FYNNEI. This CDR3 comprises 13 residues. The ends lost 6 bases at V and 7 bases at J; junction bases unmatched: 7. The CDR3 sequence is CASRQGVGRGYTF. The DNA for the CDR3 is TGTGCCAGCAGACAGGGGGTAGGGCGTGGCTACACCTTC. Looking up the rest from reference TRBV2 and TRBJ1-2 gives the full variable domain: EPEVTQTPSHQVTQMGQEVILRCVPISNHLYFYWYRQILGQKVEFLVSFYNNEISEKSEIFDDQFSVERPDGSNFTLKIRSTKLEDSAMYFCASRQGVGRGYTFGSGTRLTVV.

Comments on this clone: Within the sample, other DNA sequences also encode this same CDR3. The chain uses TRBV18 and TRBJ2-3; tentatively, D is TRBD1 (6 bases). Germline CDR1 KGHSH, CDR2 LQKENI. The length of the CDR3 is 15 residues. V lost 2 bases and J 4 bases, leaving 13 bases between the germline ends. The CDR3 DNA reads TGTGCCAGCTCACCAAGAACAGGGCGGGCAGATACGCAGTATTTT. Translated: CASSPRTGRADTQYF. The whole variable domain, filled in from reference TRBV18 and TRBJ2-3, reads NAGVMQNPRHLVRRRGQEARLRCSPMKGHSHVYWYRQLPEEGLKFMVYLQKENIIDESGMPKERFSAEFPKEGPSILRIQQVVRGDSAAYFCASSPRTGRADTQYFGPGTRLTVL.

J is TRBJ1-2 and V is TRBV2; 9 nucleotides agree with TRBD1. The junction had 9 bases not matched to a gene; V was cut back by 5 bases and J by 8 bases. The germline gives CDR1 SNHLY, CDR2 FYNNEI. The CDR3 has 14 amino acids. Written as DNA, the CDR3 is TGTGCCAGCAGTACTACCGGGACAGGGTCCGGCTACACCTTC. Residues: CASSTTGTGSGYTF.

This clone was seen once. The rearrangement uses TRBV20-1 and TRBJ2-1; TRBD1 matches at 7 bases. CDR3 length: 14 residues. With 3 bases clipped from V and 13 bases from J, the junction kept 15 bases outside the gene matches. CDR1 and CDR2 from the germline V gene are DFQATT and SNEGSKA (reference sequence). CDR3 sequence reads: CSASDRVHRNTQFF. Written as DNA, the CDR3 is TGCAGTGCTAGTGACAGGGTTCACCGGAATACACAGTTCTTC.

The rearrangement links TRBV28 to TRBJ2-7; 7 bases agree with TRBD2. CDR3 length: 14 amino acids. Losses at the gene ends were 7 bases for V and 2 bases for J; bases not matched to a gene: 8. Germline V gene data show CDR1 as MDHEN and CDR2 as SYDVKM. The CDR3 region is CASTSGGSPYEQYF. In nucleotides, the CDR3 is TGTGCCAGCACATCGGGCGGGAGCCCCTACGAGCAGTACTTC.

The chain's CDR3 is CASSQTGGPDTQYF. CDR3 nucleotides: TGCGCCAGCAGCCAGACCGGAGGACCTGATACGCAGTATTTT. This chain joins TRBV5-1 and TRBJ2-3; D perhaps matches TRBD2 (5 bases). Germline V gene lookup returns CDR1 SGHRS and CDR2 YFSETQ. The CDR3 spans 14 residues. V gave up 4 bases and J gave up 6 bases, with 15 bases separating them.

Remarks on this clone: One junction end does not reproduce the germline sequence, and a read error may be involved. This chain joins TRBV12-3 or TRBV12-4 and TRBJ2-7; maybe TRBD2 (5 bases). This CDR3 comprises 13 residues. The CDR3 nucleotides are TGTGCCAGCAGTCAACGGGGTTGGGGATCGCATGACTTC. Amino acids: CASSQRGWGSHDF.

This clone showed up just once. In DNA, the CDR3 is TGTGTCACATCATTCGGGACAGGGGTTTACGAGCAGTACTTC. Amino acids: CVTSFGTGVYEQYF. The V gene is TRBV7-9, the J gene TRBJ2-7; 10 bases line up with TRBD1. CDR3 length: 14 amino acids. Germline CDR1 SEHNR, CDR2 FQNEAQ (reference sequence).

This chain's CDR3 is CASSSVDRGKNSPLHF. For the CDR3, the DNA is TGTGCCAGCTCATCCGTGGACAGGGGAAAAAATTCACCCCTCCACTTT. The chain joins TRBV18 to TRBJ1-6; TRBD1 matches 9 bases. Trimming took 5 bases from V and 7 from J; bases not matched to a gene: 9. The CDR3 spans 16 residues. Germline values: CDR1 KGHSH, CDR2 LQKENI.

This chain joins TRBV19 and TRBJ1-5; D not resolved. This CDR3 is built from 15 residues. Between the trimmed V and J ends, which lost 7 bases and 1 base, there was a span of 14 bases. The germline CDR1 and CDR2 sequences are LNHDA and SQIVND (reference sequence). CDR3 nucleotides: TGTGCCAGTAACGAAATAGGAGGGAGCAATCAGCCCCAGCATTTT. This encodes CASNEIGGSNQPQHF.

The chain couples TRBV19 to TRBJ1-1; possible D gene TRBD1, 5 bases. Germline assignment: CDR1 LNHDA and CDR2 SQIVND (reference sequence). The ends were cut back, 7 bases at V and 5 bases at J, with 23 bases in the middle. The CDR3 has 16 amino acids. CDR3 sequence: CASTLAALRRDTEAFF. The CDR3 coding sequence is TGTGCCAGTACCCTCGCGGCCCTCCGCAGGGATACTGAAGCTTTCTTT.

The gene calls are TRBV18 and TRBJ2-7; D gene uncertain. The germline V and J ends were trimmed by 5 bases and 5 bases, with 10 bases remaining between them. This CDR3 spans 12 amino acids. Per the germline V gene, CDR1 is KGHSH and CDR2 is LQKENI. CDR3 protein: CASSSGSDEQYF. DNA of the CDR3: TGTGCCAGCTCATCCGGGTCAGACGAGCAGTACTTC.

This clone appeared a single time. The chain is built from TRBV3-1 (or the pseudogene TRBV3-2) and TRBJ1-2; TRBD1 aligns across 8 bases. This CDR3 comprises 13 residues. CDR1 is LGHDT, CDR2 YNNKEL, per germline (reference sequence). Trimming at V came to 10 bases and at J to 2 bases, leaving 6 bases not matched to a gene. CDR3 nucleotides: TGTGCCACCGCGGACAGGGTGAACTATGGCTACACCTTC. It codes for CATADRVNYGYTF.

This chain uses TRBV7-2 with TRBJ1-3, with D tentatively TRBD1 (6 bases). V was pared by 1 base and J by 0 bases, with 13 bases between. The germline gives CDR1 SGHTA, CDR2 FQGNSA. The CDR3 spans 17 residues. The CDR3 nucleotides are TGTGCCAGCAGCTTAGTAAGGGGGGGAAGCTCTGGAAACACCATATATTTT. Protein product: CASSLVRGGSSGNTIYF.